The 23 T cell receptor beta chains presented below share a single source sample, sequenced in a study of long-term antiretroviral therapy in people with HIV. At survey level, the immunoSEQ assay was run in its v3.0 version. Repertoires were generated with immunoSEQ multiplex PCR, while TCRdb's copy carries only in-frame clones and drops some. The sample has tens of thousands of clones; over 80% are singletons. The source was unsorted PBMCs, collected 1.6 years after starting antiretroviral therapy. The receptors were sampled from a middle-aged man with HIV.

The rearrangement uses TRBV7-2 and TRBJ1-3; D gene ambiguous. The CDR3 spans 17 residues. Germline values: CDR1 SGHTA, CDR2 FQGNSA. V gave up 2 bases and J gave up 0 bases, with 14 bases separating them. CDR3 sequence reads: CASSLTRPGSSGNTIYF. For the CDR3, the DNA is TGTGCCAGCAGCTTAACGCGGCCGGGCAGCTCTGGAAACACCATATATTTT. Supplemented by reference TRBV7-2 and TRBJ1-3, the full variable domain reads GAGVSQSPSNKVTEKGKDVELRCDPISGHTALYWYRQSLGQGLEFLIYFQGNSAPDKSGLPSDRFSAERTGGSVSTLTIQRTQQEDSAVYLCASSLTRPGSSGNTIYFGEGSWLTVV.

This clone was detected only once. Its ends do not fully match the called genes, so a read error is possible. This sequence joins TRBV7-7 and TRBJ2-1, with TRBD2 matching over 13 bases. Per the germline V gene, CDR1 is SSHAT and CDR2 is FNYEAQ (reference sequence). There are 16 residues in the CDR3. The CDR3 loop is CASSRTSGSPVNEQFF. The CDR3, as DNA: TGTGCTAGCAGTAGGACTAGCGGGAGTCCAGTTAATGAGCAGTTCTTC. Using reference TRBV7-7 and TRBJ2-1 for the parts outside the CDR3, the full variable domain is GAGVSQSPRYKVTKRGQDVTLRCDPISSHATLYWYQQALGQGPEFLTYFNYEAQPDKSGLPSDRFSAERPEGSISTLTIQRTEQRDSAMYRCASSRTSGSPVNEQFFGPGTRLTVL.

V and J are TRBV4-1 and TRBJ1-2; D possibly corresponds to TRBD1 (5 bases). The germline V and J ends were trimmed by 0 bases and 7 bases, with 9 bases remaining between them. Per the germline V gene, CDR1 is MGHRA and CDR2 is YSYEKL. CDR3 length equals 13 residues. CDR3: CASSQERGGGYTF. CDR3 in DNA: TGCGCCAGCAGCCAAGAGAGGGGAGGTGGCTACACCTTC.

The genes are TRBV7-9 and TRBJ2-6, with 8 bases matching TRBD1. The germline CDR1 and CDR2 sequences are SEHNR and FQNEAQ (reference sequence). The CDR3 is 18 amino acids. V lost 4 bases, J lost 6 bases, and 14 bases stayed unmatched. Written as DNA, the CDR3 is TGTGCCAGCAGCTCTCTAGAACACTGGACAGGGACGGCCAACGTCCTGACTTTC. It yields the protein CASSSLEHWTGTANVLTF.

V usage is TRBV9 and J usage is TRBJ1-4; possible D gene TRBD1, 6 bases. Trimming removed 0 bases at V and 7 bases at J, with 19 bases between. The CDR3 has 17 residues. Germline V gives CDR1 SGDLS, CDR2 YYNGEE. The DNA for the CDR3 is TGTGCCAGCAGCGTAGAGTCGTTGGGGGGGCCGGGTGAAAAACTGTTTTTT. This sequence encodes CASSVESLGGPGEKLFF.

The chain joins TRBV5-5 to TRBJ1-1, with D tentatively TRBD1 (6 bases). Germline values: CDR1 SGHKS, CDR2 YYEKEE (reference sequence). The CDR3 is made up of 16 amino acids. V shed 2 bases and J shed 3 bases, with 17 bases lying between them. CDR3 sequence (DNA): TGTGCCAGCAGCTTCCGTTCTGGGGGCACGGACACTGAAGCTTTCTTT. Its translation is CASSFRSGGTDTEAFF.

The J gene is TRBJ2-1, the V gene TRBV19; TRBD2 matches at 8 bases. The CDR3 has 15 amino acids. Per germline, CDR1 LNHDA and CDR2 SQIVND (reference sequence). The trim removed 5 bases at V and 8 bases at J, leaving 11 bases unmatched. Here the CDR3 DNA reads TGTGCCAGTAGTCAAGAGCGGGAGTTGAGGGATGAGCAGTTCTTC. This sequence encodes CASSQERELRDEQFF.

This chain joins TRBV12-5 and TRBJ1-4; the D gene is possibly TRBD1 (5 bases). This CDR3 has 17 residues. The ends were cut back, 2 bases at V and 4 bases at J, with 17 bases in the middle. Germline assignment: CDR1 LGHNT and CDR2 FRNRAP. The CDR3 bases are TGTGCTAGTGGTTTGACGAGGGGCGGTCAGAGTAATGAAAAACTGTTTTTT. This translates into CASGLTRGGQSNEKLFF. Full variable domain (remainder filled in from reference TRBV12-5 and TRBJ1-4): DARVTQTPRHKVTEMGQEVTMRCQPILGHNTVFWYRQTMMQGLELLAYFRNRAPLDDSGMPKDRFSAEMPDATLATLKIQPSEPRDSAVYFCASGLTRGGQSNEKLFFGSGTQLSVL.

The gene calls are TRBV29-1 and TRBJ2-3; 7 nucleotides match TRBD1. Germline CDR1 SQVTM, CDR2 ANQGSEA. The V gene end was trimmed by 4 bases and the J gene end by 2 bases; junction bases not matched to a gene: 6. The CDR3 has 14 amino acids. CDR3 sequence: CSVVGQAHTDTQYF. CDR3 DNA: TGCAGCGTTGTTGGACAGGCGCACACAGATACGCAGTATTTT.

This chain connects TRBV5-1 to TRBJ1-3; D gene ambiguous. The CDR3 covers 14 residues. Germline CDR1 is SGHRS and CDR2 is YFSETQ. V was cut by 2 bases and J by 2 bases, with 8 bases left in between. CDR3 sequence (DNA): TGCGCCAGCAGCTTAGGTGGGGCTGGAAACACCATATATTTT. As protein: CASSLGGAGNTIYF.

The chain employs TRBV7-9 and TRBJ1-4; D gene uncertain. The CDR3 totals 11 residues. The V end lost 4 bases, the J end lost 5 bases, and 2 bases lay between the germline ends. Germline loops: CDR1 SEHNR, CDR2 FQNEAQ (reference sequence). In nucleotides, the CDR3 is TGTGCCAGCAGCTACAATGAAAAACTGTTTTTT. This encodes CASSYNEKLFF.

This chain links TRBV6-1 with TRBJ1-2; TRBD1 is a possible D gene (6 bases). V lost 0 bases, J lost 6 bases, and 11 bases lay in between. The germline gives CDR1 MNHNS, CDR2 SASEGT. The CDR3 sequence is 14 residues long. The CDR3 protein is CASSEARTVHGYTF. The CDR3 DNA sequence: TGTGCCAGCAGTGAAGCCCGGACAGTGCATGGCTACACCTTC.

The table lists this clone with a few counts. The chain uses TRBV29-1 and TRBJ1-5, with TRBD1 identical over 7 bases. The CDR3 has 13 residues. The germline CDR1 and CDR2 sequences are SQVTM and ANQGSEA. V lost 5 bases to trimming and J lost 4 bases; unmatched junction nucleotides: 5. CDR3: CSVLGTDNQPQHF. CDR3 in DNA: TGCAGCGTTTTGGGGACAGATAATCAGCCCCAGCATTTT.

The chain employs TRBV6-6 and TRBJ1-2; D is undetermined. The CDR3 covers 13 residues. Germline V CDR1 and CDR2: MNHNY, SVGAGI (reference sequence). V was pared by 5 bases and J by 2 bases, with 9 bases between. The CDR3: CASSADPNYGYTF. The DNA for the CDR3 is TGTGCCAGCAGTGCAGACCCCAACTATGGCTACACCTTC.

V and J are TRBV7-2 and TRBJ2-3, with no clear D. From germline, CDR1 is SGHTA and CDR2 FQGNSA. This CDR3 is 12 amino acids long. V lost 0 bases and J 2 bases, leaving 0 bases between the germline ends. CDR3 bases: TGTGCCAGCAGCTTAGCCACAGATACGCAGTATTTT. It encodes CASSLATDTQYF.

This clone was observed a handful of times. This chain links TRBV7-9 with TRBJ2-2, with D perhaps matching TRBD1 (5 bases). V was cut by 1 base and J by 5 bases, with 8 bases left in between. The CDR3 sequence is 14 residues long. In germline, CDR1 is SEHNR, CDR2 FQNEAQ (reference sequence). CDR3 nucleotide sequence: TGTGCCAGCAGCTTAGTGGCAGGGACCGGGGAGCTGTTTTTT. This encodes CASSLVAGTGELFF.

CDR3 coding DNA: TGCGCCAGCAGTGTTCTCAGGGGCGAGGGCACAGATACGCAGTATTTT. Translated, it gives CASSVLRGEGTDTQYF. V and J are TRBV10-2 and TRBJ2-3; D might be TRBD1 (6 bases). Between the trimmed V and J ends, which lost 4 bases and 1 base, there was a span of 15 bases. The V gene's germline CDR1 is WSHSY and CDR2 SAAADI. CDR3 length: 16 residues.

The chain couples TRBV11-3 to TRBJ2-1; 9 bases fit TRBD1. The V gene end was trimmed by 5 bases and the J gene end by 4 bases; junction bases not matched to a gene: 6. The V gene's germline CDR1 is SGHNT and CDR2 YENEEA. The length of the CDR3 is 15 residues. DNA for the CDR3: TGTGCCAGCAGCCCCCCGGGACAGGGTTACAATGAGCAGTTCTTC. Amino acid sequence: CASSPPGQGYNEQFF.

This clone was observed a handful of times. In DNA form, the CDR3 reads TGTGCCAGCAGCCCGGGGACTAAGGGGGAGCAGTACTTC. It is translated as CASSPGTKGEQYF. The chain links TRBV5-4 to TRBJ2-7; 7 bases map to TRBD2. V lost 4 bases, J lost 7 bases, and 8 bases stayed unmatched. CDR1 and CDR2 (germline): SGHNT, YYREEE (reference sequence). This CDR3 has 13 amino acids. The full variable domain, completed using reference TRBV5-4 and TRBJ2-7, is ETGVTQSPTHLIKTRGQQVTLRCSSQSGHNTVSWYQQALGQGPQFIFQYYREEENGRGNFPPRFSGLQFPNYSSELNVNALELDDSALYLCASSPGTKGEQYFGPGTRLTVT.

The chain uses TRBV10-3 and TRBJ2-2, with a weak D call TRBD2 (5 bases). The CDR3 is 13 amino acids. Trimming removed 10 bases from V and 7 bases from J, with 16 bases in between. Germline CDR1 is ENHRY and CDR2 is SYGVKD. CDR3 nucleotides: TGTGCCACGTGCACGGAGGAGAACGGGGAGCTGTTTTTT. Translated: CATCTEENGELFF.

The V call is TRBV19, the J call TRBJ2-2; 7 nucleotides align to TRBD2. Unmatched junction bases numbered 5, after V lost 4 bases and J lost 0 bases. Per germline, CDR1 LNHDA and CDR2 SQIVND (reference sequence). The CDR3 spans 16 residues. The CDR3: CASSTPSGTNTGELFF. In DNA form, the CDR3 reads TGTGCCAGTAGTACCCCTAGCGGAACGAACACCGGGGAGCTGTTTTTT.

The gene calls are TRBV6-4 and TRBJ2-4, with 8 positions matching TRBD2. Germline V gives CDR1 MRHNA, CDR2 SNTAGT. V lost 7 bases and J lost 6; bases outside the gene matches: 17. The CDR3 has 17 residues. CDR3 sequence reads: CASTERGCHKSINIQYF. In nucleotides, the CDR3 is TGTGCCAGCACGGAGCGGGGGTGCCACAAAAGTATAAACATTCAGTACTTC.

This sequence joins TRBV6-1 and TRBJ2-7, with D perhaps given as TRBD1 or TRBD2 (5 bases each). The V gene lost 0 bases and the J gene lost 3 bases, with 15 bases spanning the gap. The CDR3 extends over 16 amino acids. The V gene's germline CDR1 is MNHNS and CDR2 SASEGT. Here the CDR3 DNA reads TGTGCCAGCAGTGAAGCGGGGGTCTCCACCATCTACGAGCAGTACTTC. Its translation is CASSEAGVSTIYEQYF.